This record concerns one T cell receptor beta chain sequence. The sample comes from a study of shared T cell receptors in the human thymus. The V gene lost 5 bases and the J gene lost 0 bases, with 10 bases spanning the gap. CDR3 length: 14 residues. From germline, CDR1 is SEHNR and CDR2 FQNEAQ (reference sequence). Sequencing used immunoSEQ multiplex PCR; TCRdb keeps in-frame clones, though not all of them. The sample lists 700,000 or so clones, approximately 83% occurring once. This sample also appeared in a second study, on human thymus T cells.

The TCR sequence derives from a girl under three years old with a congenital heart defect. What was sequenced was thymocytes. This chain uses TRBV7-9 with TRBJ1-1; D is uncertain. CDR3 loop: CASSKKPMNTEAFF. The CDR3 bases are TGTGCCAGCAGCAAGAAGCCGATGAACACTGAAGCTTTCTTT.